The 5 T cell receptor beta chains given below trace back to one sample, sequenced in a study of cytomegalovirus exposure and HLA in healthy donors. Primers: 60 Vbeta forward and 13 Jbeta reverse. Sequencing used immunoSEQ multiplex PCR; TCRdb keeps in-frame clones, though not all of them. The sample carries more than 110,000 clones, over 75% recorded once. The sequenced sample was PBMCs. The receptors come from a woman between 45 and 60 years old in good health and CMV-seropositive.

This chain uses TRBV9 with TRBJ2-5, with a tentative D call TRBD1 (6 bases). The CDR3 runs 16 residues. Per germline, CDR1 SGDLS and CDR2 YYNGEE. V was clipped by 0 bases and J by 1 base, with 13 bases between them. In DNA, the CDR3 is TGTGCCAGCAGCGTAGGTGTTGGGGGCCCCCAAGAGACCCAGTACTTC. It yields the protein CASSVGVGGPQETQYF.

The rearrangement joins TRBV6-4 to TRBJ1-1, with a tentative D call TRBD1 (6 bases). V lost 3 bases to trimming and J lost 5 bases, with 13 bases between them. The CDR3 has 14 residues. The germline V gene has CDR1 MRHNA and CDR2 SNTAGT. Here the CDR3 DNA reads TGTGCCAGCAGTGATGAGGGGGGAGGGACTGAAGCTTTCTTT. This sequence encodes CASSDEGGGTEAFF.

CDR3 bases: TGTGCCAGCAGTTTAGGCCCTTCTAGTTCCCAAGAGACCCAGTACTTC. This encodes CASSLGPSSSQETQYF. The V and J genes are TRBV28 and TRBJ2-5; D uncertain. This CDR3 is 16 amino acids long. Germline CDR1 is MDHEN and CDR2 is SYDVKM. Deletions cut 2 bases from V and 1 base from J, with 14 bases between. Together with reference TRBV28 and TRBJ2-5, the CDR3 gives the full variable domain: DVKVTQSSRYLVKRTGEKVFLECVQDMDHENMFWYRQDPGLGLRLIYFSYDVKMKEKGDIPEGYSVSREKKERFSLILESASTNQTSMYLCASSLGPSSSQETQYFGPGTRLLVL.

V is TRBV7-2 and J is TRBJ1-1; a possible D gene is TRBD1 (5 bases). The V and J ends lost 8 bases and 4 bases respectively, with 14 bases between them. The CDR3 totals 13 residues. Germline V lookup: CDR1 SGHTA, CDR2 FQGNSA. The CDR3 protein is CASGLLRGTEAFF. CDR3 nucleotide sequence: TGTGCCAGCGGACTATTGAGGGGCACTGAAGCTTTCTTT. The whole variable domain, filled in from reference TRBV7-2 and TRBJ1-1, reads GAGVSQSPSNKVTEKGKDVELRCDPISGHTALYWYRQSLGQGLEFLIYFQGNSAPDKSGLPSDRFSAERTGGSVSTLTIQRTQQEDSAVYLCASGLLRGTEAFFGQGTRLTVV.

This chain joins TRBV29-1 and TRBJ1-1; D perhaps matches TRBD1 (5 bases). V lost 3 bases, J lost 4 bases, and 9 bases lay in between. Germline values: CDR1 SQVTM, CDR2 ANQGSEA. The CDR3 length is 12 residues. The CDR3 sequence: CSVEGGVTEAFF. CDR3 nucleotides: TGCAGCGTTGAGGGGGGGGTCACTGAAGCTTTCTTT. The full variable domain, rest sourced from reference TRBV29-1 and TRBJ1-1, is SAVISQKPSRDICQRGTSLTIQCQVDSQVTMMFWYRQQPGQSLTLIATANQGSEATYESGFVIDKFPISRPNLTFSTLTVSNMSPEDSSIYLCSVEGGVTEAFFGQGTRLTVV.